Sequencing of this T cell receptor beta chain was carried out in a study of blood T cells in healthy people across ages (dated by TCRdb to about 2015). In terms of the full investigation: Template switching captured roughly one uniquely barcoded TCR beta cDNA molecule per two T cells in model experiments. The study measured age-related changes in TCR beta repertoire diversity using deep sequencing normalized with unique cDNA molecular identifiers. The donors were divided into four age groups: young (average 16 years), middle-aged (approximately 42), aged (about 60) and long-lived (82). To avoid experimental bias, donors of different ages were randomly spread across the sequencing lanes. For two donors (one aged 18 to 29 and one aged 80 or older), the study analyzed two additional independent replicas of 1 million unique cDNA reads from the same blood draw.

What the authors observed across the whole study: Compared with the aged group, the long-lived group had more naive CD4+ T cells, fewer expanded clones and increased TCR diversity, suggesting age selection. Because donor CMV infection status was unknown, age-related changes in expanded clonotypes were potentially confounded. Observed TCR beta diversity correlated strongly with the percentage of naive T cells measured by flow cytometry. Since profiling was done on bulk unsorted PBMCs, naive and antigen-experienced compartments could not be conclusively compared. As age increased, observed TCR beta diversity per million T cells dropped in a roughly linear way, and a significant reduction was already evident by age about 40. Estimates of total diversity based on one million sequenced T cells were regarded as lower bounds and as underestimates.

The CDR3 numbers 14 residues from cysteine through phenylalanine. Only the CDR3 region is kept as DNA, spanning 42 bases read in frame from base 1. V loses 5 bases of germline sequence and J loses 2 bases, and the interval between the two ends is 12 bases. Donors were roughly 40 systemically healthy Caucasian individuals from Russia aged 6 to 90 years. Roughly 10 milliliters of peripheral blood were collected from each donor into EDTA-treated Vacutainer tubes. PBMCs were isolated by Ficoll-Paque density-gradient centrifugation, with at least 6.5 million obtained per sample. Trizol reagent was used to extract total RNA from the PBMCs, yielding at least 5.5 micrograms per sample. The percentages of naive CD45RAhigh/CD27high T cells were determined by flow cytometry on a PBMC aliquot from every donor. Libraries came from 5' RACE. TCRdb names Illumina HiSeq 2500 as the instrument used. A second PCR of roughly 6 to 12 cycles was performed with a sample-barcoded 5' primer and a J-beta primer mix. A unique molecular identifier was introduced onto each TCR beta cDNA molecule by a template-switch 5' adaptor carrying 12 random nucleotides. Each sample yielded at least 3 million CDR3-containing paired-end reads. All of the RNA was converted into first-strand cDNA using the Mint cDNA synthesis kit, with a TRBC-specific oligonucleotide serving as the primer. Following uracil-DNA glycosylase treatment, all cDNA underwent a first 18-cycle PCR with the universal primers M1SS and BC2_uni_R. The original methods were these. Normalization of each sample was performed by random selection of 1 million high-quality reads, each carrying a distinct molecular identifier. Reads with shared molecular identifiers were discarded instead of being binned into consensus sequences. MiTCR, set to a Q25 quality threshold and the strictest error-elimination algorithm, was used for CDR3 identification, clonotype clustering and error correction. A nonparametric unseen species model with Euler transformation was used to estimate a lower bound on total TCR beta diversity. TCRdb reran the public reads through fastp at Q25 and MiXCR, keeping productive beta chains. Each record represents a unique CDR3 protein, reported with the most common genes and DNA among its rows. None of the V and J calls come from the authors' own analysis; TCRdb made them. For this sample the table gives 1.4 million or so distinct CDR3 sequences, of which around 40% were detected only once. The ten largest clonotypes hold around 4% of the sample.

Regarding this clonotype: Its antigen has not been determined. Per-nucleotide qualities are absent, and no much larger clonotype sits a single base away.

Source material: blood. The V and J genes are TRBV12-3 or TRBV12-4 and TRBJ1-2, with no confident D gene call. The sequence was collected from a young woman in good health. The DNA is as follows: TGTGCCAGCAGTCCCCCGCGTCTCAACTATGGCTACACCTTC. Its amino acids are CASSPPRLNYGYTF.